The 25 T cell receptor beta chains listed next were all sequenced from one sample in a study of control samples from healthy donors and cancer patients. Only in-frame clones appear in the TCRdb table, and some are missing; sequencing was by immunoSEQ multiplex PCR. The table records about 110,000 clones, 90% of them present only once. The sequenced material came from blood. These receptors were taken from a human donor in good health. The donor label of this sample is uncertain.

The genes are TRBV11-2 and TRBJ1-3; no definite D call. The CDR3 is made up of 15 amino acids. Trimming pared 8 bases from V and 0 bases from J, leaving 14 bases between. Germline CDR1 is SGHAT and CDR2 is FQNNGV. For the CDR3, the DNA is TGTGCCAGCGGAGATCTGTCAAGCTCTGGAAACACCATATATTTT. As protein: CASGDLSSSGNTIYF.

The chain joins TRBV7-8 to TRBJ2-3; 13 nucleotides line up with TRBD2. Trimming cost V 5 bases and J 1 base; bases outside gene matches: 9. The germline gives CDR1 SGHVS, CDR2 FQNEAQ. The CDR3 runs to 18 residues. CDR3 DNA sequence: TGTGCCAGCAGCGCCGGGACTAGCGGGGCTCGGGGCACAGATACGCAGTATTTT. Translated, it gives CASSAGTSGARGTDTQYF. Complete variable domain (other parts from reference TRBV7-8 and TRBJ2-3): GAGVSQSPRYKVAKRGQDVALRCDPISGHVSLFWYQQALGQGPEFLTYFQNEAQLDKSGLPSDRFFAERPEGSVSTLKIQRTQQEDSAVYLCASSAGTSGARGTDTQYFGPGTRLTVL.

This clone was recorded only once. The DNA of the CDR3 is TGTGCCACCAGTGATTTGCAGGGCGGTCAGCCCCAGCATTTT. Translation: CATSDLQGGQPQHF. The chain is built from TRBV24-1 and TRBJ1-5, with D possibly matching TRBD1 (5 bases). The germline CDR1 and CDR2 sequences are KGHDR and SFDVKD. Trimming left V 0 bases short and J 6 bases short, with 8 bases between. The CDR3 spans 14 residues.

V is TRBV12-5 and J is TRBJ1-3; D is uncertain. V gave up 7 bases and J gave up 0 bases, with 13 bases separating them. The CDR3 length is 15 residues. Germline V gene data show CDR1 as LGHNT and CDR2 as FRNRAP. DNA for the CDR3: TGTGCTAGTGCCCCTGACGGTCGCTCTGGAAACACCATATATTTT. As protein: CASAPDGRSGNTIYF.

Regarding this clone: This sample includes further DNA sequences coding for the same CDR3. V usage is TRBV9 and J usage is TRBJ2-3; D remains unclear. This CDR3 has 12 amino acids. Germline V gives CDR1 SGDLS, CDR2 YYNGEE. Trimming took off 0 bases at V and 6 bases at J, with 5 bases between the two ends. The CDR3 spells CASSVVTDTQYF. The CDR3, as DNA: TGTGCCAGCAGCGTAGTCACTGATACGCAGTATTTT.

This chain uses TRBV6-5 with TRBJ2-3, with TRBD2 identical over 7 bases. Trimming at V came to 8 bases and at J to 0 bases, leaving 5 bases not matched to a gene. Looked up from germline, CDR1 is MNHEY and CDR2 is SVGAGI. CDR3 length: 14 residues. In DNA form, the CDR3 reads TGTGCCAGCGGGAGGGAGGCTAGCACAGATACGCAGTATTTT. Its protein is CASGREASTDTQYF.

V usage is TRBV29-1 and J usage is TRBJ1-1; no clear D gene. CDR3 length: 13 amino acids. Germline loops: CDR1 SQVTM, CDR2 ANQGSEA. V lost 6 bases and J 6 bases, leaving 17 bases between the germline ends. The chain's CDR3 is CSVRIPNEAEAFF. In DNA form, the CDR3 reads TGCAGCGTGAGGATACCGAATGAGGCTGAAGCTTTCTTT.

CDR3 protein: CAWSVRNSGANVLTF. The CDR3 DNA sequence: TGTGCCTGGAGTGTGCGGAACTCTGGGGCCAACGTCCTGACTTTC. The chain links TRBV30 to TRBJ2-6; no clear D gene. With 0 bases removed from V and 0 bases from J, the gap between germline ends came to 6 bases. This CDR3 is built from 15 residues. The germline CDR1 and CDR2 sequences are GTSNPN and SVGIG (reference sequence).

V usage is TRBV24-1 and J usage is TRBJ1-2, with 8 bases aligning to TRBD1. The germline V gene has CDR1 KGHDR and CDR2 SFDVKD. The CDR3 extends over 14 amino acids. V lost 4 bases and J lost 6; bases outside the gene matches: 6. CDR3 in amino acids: CATSEPDRENGYTF. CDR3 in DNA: TGTGCCACCAGTGAGCCGGACAGGGAAAATGGCTACACCTTC.

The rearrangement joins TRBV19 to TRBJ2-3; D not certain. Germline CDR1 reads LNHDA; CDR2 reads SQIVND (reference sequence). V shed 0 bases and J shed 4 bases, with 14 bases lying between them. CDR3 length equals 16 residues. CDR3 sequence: CASSIEGGVAADTQYF. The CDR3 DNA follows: TGTGCCAGTAGTATAGAGGGTGGGGTAGCAGCAGATACGCAGTATTTT.

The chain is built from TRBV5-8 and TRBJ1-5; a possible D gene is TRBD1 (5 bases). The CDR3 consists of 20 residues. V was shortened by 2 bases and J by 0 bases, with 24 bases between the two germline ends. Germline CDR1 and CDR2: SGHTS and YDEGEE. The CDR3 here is CASSFLTPGALFHSNQPQHF. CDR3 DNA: TGTGCCAGCAGCTTTCTCACTCCCGGGGCCCTTTTTCATAGCAATCAGCCCCAGCATTTT. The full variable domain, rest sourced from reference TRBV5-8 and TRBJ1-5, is EAGVTQSPTHLIKTRGQQATLRCSPISGHTSVYWYQQALGLGLQFLLWYDEGEERNRGNFPPRFSGRQFPNYSSELNVNALELEDSALYLCASSFLTPGALFHSNQPQHFGDGTRLSIL.

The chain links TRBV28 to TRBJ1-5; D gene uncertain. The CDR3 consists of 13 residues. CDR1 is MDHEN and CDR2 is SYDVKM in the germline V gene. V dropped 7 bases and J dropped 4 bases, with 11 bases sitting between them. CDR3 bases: TGTGCCAGCACGAGGGAGCCTAATCAGCCCCAGCATTTT. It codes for CASTREPNQPQHF.

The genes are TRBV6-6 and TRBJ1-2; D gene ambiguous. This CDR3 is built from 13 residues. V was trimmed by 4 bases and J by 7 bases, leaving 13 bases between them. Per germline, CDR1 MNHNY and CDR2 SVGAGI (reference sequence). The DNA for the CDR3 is TGTGCCAGCAGTTTAAGGCCTTTAGGTGGCTACACCTTC. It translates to CASSLRPLGGYTF.

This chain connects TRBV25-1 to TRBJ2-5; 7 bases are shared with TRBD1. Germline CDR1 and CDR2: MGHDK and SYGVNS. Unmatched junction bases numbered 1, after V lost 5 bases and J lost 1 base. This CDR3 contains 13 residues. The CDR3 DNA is TGTGCCAGCAGTAGACAGGGCCAAGAGACCCAGTACTTC. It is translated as CASSRQGQETQYF.

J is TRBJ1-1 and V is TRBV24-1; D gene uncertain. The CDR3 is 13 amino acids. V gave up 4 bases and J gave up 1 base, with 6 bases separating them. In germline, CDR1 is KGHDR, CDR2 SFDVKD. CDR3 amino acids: CATSDDGNTEAFF. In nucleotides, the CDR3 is TGTGCCACCAGTGACGACGGGAACACTGAAGCTTTCTTT.

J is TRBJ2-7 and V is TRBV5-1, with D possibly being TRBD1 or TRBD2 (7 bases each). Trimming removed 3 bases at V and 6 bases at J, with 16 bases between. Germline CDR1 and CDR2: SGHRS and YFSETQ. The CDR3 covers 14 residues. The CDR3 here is CASSSRQGGLEQYF. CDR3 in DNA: TGCGCCAGCAGCTCACGACAGGGAGGGCTCGAGCAGTACTTC.

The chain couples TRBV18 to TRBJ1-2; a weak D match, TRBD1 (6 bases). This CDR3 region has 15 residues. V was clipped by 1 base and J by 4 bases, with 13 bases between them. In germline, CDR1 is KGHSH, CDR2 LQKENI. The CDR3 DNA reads TGTGCCAGCTCACCACTGGAGGGGACAACCTATGGCTACACCTTC. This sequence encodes CASSPLEGTTYGYTF.

The CDR3 spells CASSLIGQPQHF. In DNA form, the CDR3 reads TGTGCCAGCAGTTTAATCGGCCAGCCCCAGCATTTT. The chain is built from TRBV27 and TRBJ1-5; D remains ambiguous. Trimming pared 2 bases from V and 7 bases from J, leaving 6 bases between. CDR3 length: 12 amino acids. The germline gives CDR1 MNHEY, CDR2 SMNVEV (reference sequence).

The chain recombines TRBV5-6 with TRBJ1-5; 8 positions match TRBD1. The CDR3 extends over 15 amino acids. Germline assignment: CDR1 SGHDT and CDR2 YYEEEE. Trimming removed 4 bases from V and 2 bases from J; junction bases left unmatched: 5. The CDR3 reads CASSQGAGGNQPQHF. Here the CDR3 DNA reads TGTGCCAGCAGCCAGGGGGCGGGCGGCAATCAGCCCCAGCATTTT.

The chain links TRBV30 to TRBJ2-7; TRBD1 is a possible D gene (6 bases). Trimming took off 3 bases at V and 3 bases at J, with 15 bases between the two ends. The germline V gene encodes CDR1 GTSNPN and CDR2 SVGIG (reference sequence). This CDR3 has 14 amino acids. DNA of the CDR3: TGTGCCTGGAGCGAGACCAGGGGACACTACGAGCAGTACTTC. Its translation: CAWSETRGHYEQYF.

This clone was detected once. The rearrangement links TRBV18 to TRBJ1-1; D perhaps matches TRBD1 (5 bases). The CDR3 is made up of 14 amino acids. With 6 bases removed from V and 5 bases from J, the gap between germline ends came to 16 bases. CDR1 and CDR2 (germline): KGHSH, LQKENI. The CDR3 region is CASSPGAARTEAFF. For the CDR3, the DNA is TGTGCCAGCTCCCCCGGGGCAGCTAGGACTGAAGCTTTCTTT.

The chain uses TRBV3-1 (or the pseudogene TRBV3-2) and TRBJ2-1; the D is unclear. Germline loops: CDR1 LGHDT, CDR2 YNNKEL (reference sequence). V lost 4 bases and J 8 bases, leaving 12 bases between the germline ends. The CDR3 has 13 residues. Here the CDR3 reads CASSPLESYEQFF. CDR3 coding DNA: TGTGCCAGCAGCCCTCTCGAGTCCTATGAGCAGTTCTTC.

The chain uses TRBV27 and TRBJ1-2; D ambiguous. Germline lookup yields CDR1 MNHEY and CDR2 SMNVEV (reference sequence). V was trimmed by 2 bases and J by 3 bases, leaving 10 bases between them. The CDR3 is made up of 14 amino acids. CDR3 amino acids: CASSLSTRHYGYTF. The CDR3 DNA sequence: TGTGCCAGCAGTTTAAGTACCAGGCACTATGGCTACACCTTC.

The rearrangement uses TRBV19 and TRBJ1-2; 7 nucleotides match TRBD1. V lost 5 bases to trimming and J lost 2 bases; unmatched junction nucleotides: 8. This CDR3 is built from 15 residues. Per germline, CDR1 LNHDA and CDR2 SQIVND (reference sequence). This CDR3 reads CASSPQMGQNYGYTF. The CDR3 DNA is TGTGCCAGTAGTCCACAAATGGGACAGAACTATGGCTACACCTTC.

CDR3: CASSFQGDEQFF. DNA for the CDR3: TGCGCCAGCAGCTTCCAGGGCGATGAGCAGTTCTTC. V gene TRBV5-1 combines with J gene TRBJ2-1, with a tentative D call TRBD1 (5 bases). Germline V lookup: CDR1 SGHRS, CDR2 YFSETQ. The CDR3 runs to 12 residues. With 2 bases removed from V and 8 bases from J, the gap between germline ends came to 8 bases. Full variable domain (rest looked up from reference TRBV5-1 and TRBJ2-1): KAGVTQTPRYLIKTRGQQVTLSCSPISGHRSVSWYQQTPGQGLQFLFEYFSETQRNKGNFPGRFSGRQFSNSRSEMNVSTLELGDSALYLCASSFQGDEQFFGPGTRLTVL.